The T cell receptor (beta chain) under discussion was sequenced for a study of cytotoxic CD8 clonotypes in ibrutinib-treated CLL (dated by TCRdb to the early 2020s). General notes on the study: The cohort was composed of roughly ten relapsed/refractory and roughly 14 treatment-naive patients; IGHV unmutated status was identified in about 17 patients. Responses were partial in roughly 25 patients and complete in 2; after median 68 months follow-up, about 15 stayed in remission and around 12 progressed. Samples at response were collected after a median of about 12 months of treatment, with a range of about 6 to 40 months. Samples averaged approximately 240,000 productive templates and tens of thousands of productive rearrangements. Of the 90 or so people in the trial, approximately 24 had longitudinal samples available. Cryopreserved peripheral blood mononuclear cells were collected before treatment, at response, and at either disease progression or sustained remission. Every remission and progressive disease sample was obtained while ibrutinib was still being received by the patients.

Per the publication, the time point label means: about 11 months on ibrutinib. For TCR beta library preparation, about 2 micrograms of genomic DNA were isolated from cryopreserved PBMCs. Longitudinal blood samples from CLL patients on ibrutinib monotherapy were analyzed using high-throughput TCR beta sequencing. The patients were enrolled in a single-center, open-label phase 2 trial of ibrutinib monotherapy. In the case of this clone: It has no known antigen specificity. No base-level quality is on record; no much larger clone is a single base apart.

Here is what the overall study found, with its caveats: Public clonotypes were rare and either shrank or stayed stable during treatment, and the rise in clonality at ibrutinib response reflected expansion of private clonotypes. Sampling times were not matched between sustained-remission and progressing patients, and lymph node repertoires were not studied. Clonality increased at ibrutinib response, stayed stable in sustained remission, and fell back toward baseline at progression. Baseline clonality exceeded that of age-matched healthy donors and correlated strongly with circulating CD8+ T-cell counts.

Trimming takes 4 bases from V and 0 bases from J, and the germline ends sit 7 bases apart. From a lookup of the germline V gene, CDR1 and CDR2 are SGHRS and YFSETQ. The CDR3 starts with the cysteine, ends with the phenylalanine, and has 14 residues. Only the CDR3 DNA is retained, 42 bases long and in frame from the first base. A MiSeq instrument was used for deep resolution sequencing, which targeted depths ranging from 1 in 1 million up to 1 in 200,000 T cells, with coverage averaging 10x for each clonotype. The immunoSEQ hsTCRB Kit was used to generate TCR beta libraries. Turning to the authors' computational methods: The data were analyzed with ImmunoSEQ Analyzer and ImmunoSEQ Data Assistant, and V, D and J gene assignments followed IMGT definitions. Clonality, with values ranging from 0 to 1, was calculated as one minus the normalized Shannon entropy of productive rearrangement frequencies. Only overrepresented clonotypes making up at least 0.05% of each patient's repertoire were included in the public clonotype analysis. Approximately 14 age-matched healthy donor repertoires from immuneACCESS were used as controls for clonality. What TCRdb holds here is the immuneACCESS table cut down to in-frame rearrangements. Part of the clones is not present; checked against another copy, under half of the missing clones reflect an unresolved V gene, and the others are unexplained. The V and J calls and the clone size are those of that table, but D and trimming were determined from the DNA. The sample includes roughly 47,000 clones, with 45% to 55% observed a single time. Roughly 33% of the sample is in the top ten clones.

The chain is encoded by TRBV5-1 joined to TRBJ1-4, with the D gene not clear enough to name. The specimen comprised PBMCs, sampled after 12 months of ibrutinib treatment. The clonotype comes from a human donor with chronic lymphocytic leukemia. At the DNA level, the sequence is TGCGCCAGCAGCGAAACTACAACTAATGAAAAACTGTTTTTT. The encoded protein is CASSETTTNEKLFF. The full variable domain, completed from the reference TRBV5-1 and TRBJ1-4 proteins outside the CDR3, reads KAGVTQTPRYLIKTRGQQVTLSCSPISGHRSVSWYQQTPGQGLQFLFEYFSETQRNKGNFPGRFSGRQFSNSRSEMNVSTLELGDSALYLCASSETTTNEKLFFGSGTQLSVL.